The rows below give T cell receptor beta chains drawn from one sample of a study of cytomegalovirus exposure and HLA in healthy donors. Generated by immunoSEQ multiplex PCR, the TCRdb table keeps only in-frame clones and is missing some. The table shows 150,000 to 200,000 clones, with around 83% occurring only once. Sequenced input: PBMCs. The receptor source for this set is a man between 45 and 60 years old in good health and CMV-seropositive. Each CDR3 is given with its conserved first and last residue. D genes are given only for firm matches. Only part of the rows carry a size: once, few, many, or a class if the clone is expanded.

>TRBJ1-4|many|TRBD1|TRBV4-2
TGTGCCAGCAGCCAAGAACGGCGACAGGGGGCAGGTGAAAAACTGTTTTTT
CASSQERRQGAGEKLFF
>TRBJ1-3|NA|NA|TRBV9
TGTGCCAGCAGCGTAGAGGGGTCTGGAAACACCATATATTTT
CASSVEGSGNTIYF
>TRBJ1-6|NA|NA|TRBV28
TGTGCCAGCAGCCGAGGAGGTAATTCACCCCTCCACTTT
CASSRGGNSPLHF
>TRBJ2-5|NA|TRBD1|TRBV2
TGTGCCAGCAGTCAGGACAGGGGGGCGGAGACCCAGTACTTC
CASSQDRGAETQYF
>TRBJ1-1|NA|TRBD1|TRBV9
TGTGCCAGCAGCGTATCAGGGACAGGGTTAGGTGAAGCTTTCTTT
CASSVSGTGLGEAFF
>TRBJ2-5|NA|NA|TRBV5-1
TGCGCCAGCAGCTTGGGTTCTGCTAGCCAAGAGACCCAGTACTTC
CASSLGSASQETQYF
>TRBJ1-1|NA|NA|TRBV27
TGTGCCAGCAGTTTATCGGTCACGGTTGAAGCTTTCTTT
CASSLSVTVEAFF
>TRBJ2-1|few|TRBD2|TRBV2
TGTGCCAGCAGCCCCGGGACTAGGGGCAATGAGCAGTTCTTC
CASSPGTRGNEQFF
>TRBJ1-2|NA|NA|TRBV9
TGTGCCAGCAGCCCCGAAGGAAGTTTCACTAACTATGGCCACACCTTC
CASSPEGSFTNYGHTF
>TRBJ2-2|NA|TRBD1|TRBV10-3
TGTGCCATCAGTGAGTCGACAGGGGCCGGGGAGCTGTTTTTT
CAISESTGAGELFF
>TRBJ2-7|NA|TRBD2|TRBV19
TGTGCCAGTAGTATCGGACTAGCGGGGGCCTACGAGCAGTACTTC
CASSIGLAGAYEQYF
>TRBJ2-7|NA|NA|TRBV6-1
TGTGCCAGCAGTGAAATGGGAGCTTCCTACGAGCAGTACTTC
CASSEMGASYEQYF
>TRBJ2-7|NA|NA|TRBV7-8
TGTGCCAGCAGCTTAGCGGGACAAGTCTCCTACGAGCAGTACTTC
CASSLAGQVSYEQYF
>TRBJ2-7|NA|NA|TRBV27
TGTGCCAGCAGTTTTAACAGGCTCTCCTACGAGCAGTACTTC
CASSFNRLSYEQYF
>TRBJ2-7|NA|TRBD2|TRBV7-9
TGTGCCAGCAGCCCCCTATTAGCGGGACACTCCTACGAGCAGTACTTC
CASSPLLAGHSYEQYF
>TRBJ2-5|NA|TRBD2|TRBV6-1
TGTGCCAGCAACAGGGATACTAGCGGGAGCGGGACCCAGTACTTC
CASNRDTSGSGTQYF
>TRBJ1-5|NA|TRBD1|TRBV29-1
TGCAGCGTTGTAGGGACAGGGGGTCAGCCCCAGCATTTT
CSVVGTGGQPQHF
>TRBJ2-3|once|TRBD1|TRBV7-9
TGTTCCAGCAGCTTCGGGGACAGGGGAGACACAGATACGCAGTATTTT
CSSSFGDRGDTDTQYF
>TRBJ1-2|NA|NA|TRBV30
TGTGCCTGGAGTGTTAAGGGCTCGGGGAACACCTTC
CAWSVKGSGNTF
>TRBJ2-7|NA|TRBD1|TRBV6-1
TGTGCCAGCAGTCCCGGGACAGGGTCGTTCAACGAGCAGTACTTC
CASSPGTGSFNEQYF
>TRBJ2-1|once|NA|TRBV5-6
TGTGCCAGCAGCTTGGGTCAGGGGTTTTACAATGAGCAGTTCTTC
CASSLGQGFYNEQFF
>TRBJ1-6|NA|TRBD1|TRBV7-9
TGCGCCAGCAGCTCCAACCACGGTTCGGGACAGGGGATACAATCACCCCTCCACTTT
CASSSNHGSGQGIQSPLHF
>TRBJ2-5|NA|TRBD2|TRBV5-6
TGTGCCAGCAGCTTAAGCGGGAGGGCCTTCGAGACCCAGTACTTC
CASSLSGRAFETQYF
>TRBJ2-3|once|NA|TRBV7-3
TGTGCCAGCAGCTTTCAAGGGGCGGGGGATACGCAGTATTTT
CASSFQGAGDTQYF
>TRBJ1-1|NA|TRBD1|TRBV29-1
TGCAGCGTTGAGACAGGGCACACTGAAGCTTTCTTT
CSVETGHTEAFF
>TRBJ1-6|once|NA|TRBV4-1
TGCGCCAGCAGCCAAGAGGTCGGCAGGGGCGGGTCACCCCTCCACTTT
CASSQEVGRGGSPLHF
>TRBJ1-5|NA|NA|TRBV6-5
TGTGCCAGCAGCCAGGACTGGGGAAGCAATCAGCCCCAGCATTTT
CASSQDWGSNQPQHF
>TRBJ1-6|NA|NA|TRBV7-8
TGTGCCAGCAGCTTACAGGGTGATGGTTCACCCCTCCACTTT
CASSLQGDGSPLHF
>TRBJ1-2|NA|TRBD1|TRBV29-1
TGCAGCGTTGCTGGGACAGGCCTTTTCTATGGCTACACCTTC
CSVAGTGLFYGYTF
>TRBJ2-5|NA|TRBD2|TRBV7-9
TGTTCCAGCAGCTTAGAAGTCTCCCTGACTAGCTGGGAGACCCAGTACTTC
CSSSLEVSLTSWETQYF
>TRBJ1-1|few|NA|TRBV10-1
TGCGCCAGCAGTGAGGGAGGTTTGACTGAAGCTTTCTTT
CASSEGGLTEAFF
>TRBJ2-2|NA|NA|TRBV9
TGTGCCAGCAGCGTAAGGCCTAGCCCCACCGGGGAGCTGTTTTTT
CASSVRPSPTGELFF
>TRBJ2-7|NA|TRBD1|TRBV28
TGTGCCAGCAGCACTAGACAGGGGAGCTCCTACGAGCAGTACTTC
CASSTRQGSSYEQYF
>TRBJ1-6|NA|NA|TRBV19
TGTGCCAGTAGTGTCCGGGAGGGGCGAGGTTCACCCCTCCACTTT
CASSVREGRGSPLHF
>TRBJ1-4|few|NA|TRBV18
TGTGCCAGCTCATCTAAGACGGGAACAACTAATGAAAAACTGTTTTTT
CASSSKTGTTNEKLFF
>TRBJ2-1|NA|TRBD2|TRBV30
TGTGCCGGGGTCGAGAAGCGGGGTATACACAATGAGCAGTTCTTC
CAGVEKRGIHNEQFF
>TRBJ2-5|NA|TRBD2|TRBV6-5
TGTGCCAGCGGGGGGGAGGAGACCCAGTACTTC
CASGGEETQYF
>TRBJ1-1|once|NA|TRBV19
TGTGCCAGTAGTATAGTAAGGGGGAACACTGAAGCTTTCTTT
CASSIVRGNTEAFF
>TRBJ1-2|NA|TRBD1|TRBV14
TGTGCCAGCAGCAAGGGACAGGGGGCCCGTGATGCAGGCTACACCTTC
CASSKGQGARDAGYTF
>TRBJ2-1|NA|TRBD2|TRBV4-1
TGCGCCAGCAGCCTCCTTAGCGGGAGAATCGATGAGCAGTTCTTC
CASSLLSGRIDEQFF
>TRBJ1-4|NA|NA|TRBV5-1
TGCGCCAGCAGCTTGGGAGGGACTAATGAAAAACTGTTTTTT
CASSLGGTNEKLFF
>TRBJ2-5|NA|NA|TRBV30
TGTGCCTGGAGTCGGGACGGGGGAGGCGAGACCCAGTACTTC
CAWSRDGGGETQYF
>TRBJ1-1|NA|NA|TRBV7-9
TGTGCCAGCAGCTTAAATGGTATCGGGGCTTTCTTT
CASSLNGIGAFF
>TRBJ1-6|NA|NA|TRBV30
TGTGCCTGGAGGACAGATTCACCCCTCCACTTT
CAWRTDSPLHF
>TRBJ1-2|NA|NA|TRBV6-6
TGTGCCAGCAGCCCCTCCGCAGGGAACTATGGCTACACCTTC
CASSPSAGNYGYTF
>TRBJ2-1|NA|NA|TRBV2
TGTGCCAGCAGTCGAGGGAGAGGGTACAATGAGCAGTTCTTC
CASSRGRGYNEQFF
>TRBJ1-5|NA|NA|TRBV28
TGTGCCAGCAGTCGAGTCGTCTCCAGCAATCAGCCCCAGCATTTT
CASSRVVSSNQPQHF
>TRBJ2-2|NA|TRBD2|TRBV9
TGTGCCAGCAGCGTCGTAGCGGGGGGTACCGGGGAGCTGTTTTTT
CASSVVAGGTGELFF
>TRBJ2-2|NA|TRBD2|TRBV27
TGTGCCAGCAGCTCAGGACTAGCGGGGGGTTCTCTCACCGGGGAGCTGTTTTTT
CASSSGLAGGSLTGELFF
>TRBJ2-7|NA|TRBD1|TRBV15
TGTGCCACCAGCAGTCCCGGGACAGGGCTCTACGAGCAGTACTTC
CATSSPGTGLYEQYF
>TRBJ2-3|NA|TRBD1|TRBV7-9
TGTGCCAGCACCCCCGGGACAGGGGGCGCAGATACGCAGTATTTT
CASTPGTGGADTQYF